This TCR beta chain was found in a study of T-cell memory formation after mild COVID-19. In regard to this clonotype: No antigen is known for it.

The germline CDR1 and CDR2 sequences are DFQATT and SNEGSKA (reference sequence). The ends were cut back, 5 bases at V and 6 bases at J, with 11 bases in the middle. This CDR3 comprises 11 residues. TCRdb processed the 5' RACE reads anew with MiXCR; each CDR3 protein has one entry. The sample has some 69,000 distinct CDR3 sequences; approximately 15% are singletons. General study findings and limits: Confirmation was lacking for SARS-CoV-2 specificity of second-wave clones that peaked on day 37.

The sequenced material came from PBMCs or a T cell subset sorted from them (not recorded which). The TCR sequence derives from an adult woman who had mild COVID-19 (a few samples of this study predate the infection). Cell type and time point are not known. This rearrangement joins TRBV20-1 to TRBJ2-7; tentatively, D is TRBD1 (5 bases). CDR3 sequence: CSAGAPLEQYF. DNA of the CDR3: TGCAGTGCTGGGGCCCCGCTCGAGCAGTACTTC.